Reported below is one TCR beta chain. This CDR3 contains 14 residues. Losses at the gene ends were 5 bases for V and 5 bases for J; bases not matched to a gene: 4. Germline CDR1 is ENHRY and CDR2 is SYGVKD. Authors' data handling: Reference gene primer amplification yielded estimated nucleated cell counts. TCRdb's copy holds only in-frame clones and misses some; the assay was immunoSEQ multiplex PCR. From that table come the V and J calls and clone size; the DNA was used to work out D and trimming. The table lists approximately 40,000 clones, roughly 80% of them singletons. This sample was taken from a study of blood T cell repertoires in COVID-19. Study summary: Samples taken during acute and convalescent COVID-19 were collected in the United States, Italy and Spain. In each case, the material was cDNA or gDNA derived from T cells, B-cell-depleted T cells, or PBMCs.

The clonotype comes from a human donor in a cohort sampled during active COVID-19. The sample comprised peripheral blood. V gene TRBV10-3 combines with J gene TRBJ1-4, with 8 bases that match TRBD1. The CDR3 loop reads CAISQGQENEKLFF. CDR3 DNA sequence: TGTGCCATCAGTCAGGGACAGGAGAATGAAAAACTGTTTTTT.